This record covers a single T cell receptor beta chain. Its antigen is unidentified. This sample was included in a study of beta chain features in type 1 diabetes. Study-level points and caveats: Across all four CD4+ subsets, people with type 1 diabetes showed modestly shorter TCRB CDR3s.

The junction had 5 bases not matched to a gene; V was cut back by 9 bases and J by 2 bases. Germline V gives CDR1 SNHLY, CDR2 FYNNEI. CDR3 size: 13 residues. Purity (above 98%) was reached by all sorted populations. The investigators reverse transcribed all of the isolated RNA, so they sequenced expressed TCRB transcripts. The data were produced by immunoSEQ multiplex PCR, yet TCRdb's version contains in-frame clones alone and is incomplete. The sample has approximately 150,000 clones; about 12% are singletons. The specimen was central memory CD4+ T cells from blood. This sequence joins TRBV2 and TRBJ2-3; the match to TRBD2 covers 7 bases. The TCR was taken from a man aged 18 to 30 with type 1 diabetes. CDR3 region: CASASGTTDTQYF. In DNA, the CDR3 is TGTGCCAGTGCTAGCGGAACCACAGATACGCAGTATTTT.